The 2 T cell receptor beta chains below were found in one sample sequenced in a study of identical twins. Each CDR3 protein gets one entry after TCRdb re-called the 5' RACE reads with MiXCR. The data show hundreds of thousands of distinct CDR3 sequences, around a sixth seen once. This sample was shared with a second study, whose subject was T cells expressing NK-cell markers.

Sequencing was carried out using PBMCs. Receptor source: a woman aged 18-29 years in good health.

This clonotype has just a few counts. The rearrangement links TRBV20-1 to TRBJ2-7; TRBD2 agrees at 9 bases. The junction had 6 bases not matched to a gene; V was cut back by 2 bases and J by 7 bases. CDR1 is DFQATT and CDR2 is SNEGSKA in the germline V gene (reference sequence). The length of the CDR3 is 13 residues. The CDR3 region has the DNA TGCAGTGCTAGAAGCGGGGGGCGGGGTGAGCAGTACTTC. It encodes CSARSGGRGEQYF.

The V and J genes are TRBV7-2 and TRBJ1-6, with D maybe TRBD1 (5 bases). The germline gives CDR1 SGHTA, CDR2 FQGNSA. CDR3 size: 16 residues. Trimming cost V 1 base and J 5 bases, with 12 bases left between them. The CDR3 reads CASSLVGGSNNSPLHF. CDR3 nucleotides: TGTGCCAGCAGCTTAGTGGGGGGGTCAAATAATTCACCCCTCCACTTT.